This TCR beta chain emerged from a study of identical twins. Study-level points and caveats: Beta out-of-frame sequences showed weaker excess twin sharing. Insertions were fewer in abundant cord blood beta clonotypes, whereas memory repertoires showed none of this pattern.

V gave up 6 bases and J gave up 6 bases; unmatched junction bases: 3. The CDR3 sequence is 12 residues long. TCRdb used MiXCR to reprocess the 5' RACE reads, holding one entry per CDR3 protein. This sample has over 200,000 distinct CDR3 sequences; 5.5% to 7.5% occur once, and the top ten carry about 14%. This clonotype was recorded at least ten times. No antigen is known for it. These data were also reused for a study on T cells expressing NK-cell markers.

This chain connects TRBV12-3 or TRBV12-4 to TRBJ1-1, with 8 bases fitting TRBD1. The receptor was isolated from a woman younger than 35 in good health. The sequencing sample was made of CD8+ T cells sorted from blood. The CDR3 region has the DNA TGTGCCAGCAGCCCACAGGGGGCTGAAGCTTTCTTT. Amino acid sequence: CASSPQGAEAFF.